These 6 T cell receptor beta chains came from one sample sequenced in a study of blood T cell repertoires in COVID-19 (dated by TCRdb to the early 2020s). Library creation used the immunoSEQ multiplex PCR assay. Sourced from immuneACCESS, this table was stored by TCRdb with only in-frame sequences that have V and J called. A share of the clones is absent; for the studies checked, an unresolved V gene accounts for under half, and the remainder has no known explanation. The sample records some 140,000 clones, about four fifths of which are singletons. Clones ranked in the top ten supply 9.5% to 15% of the sample. The sample was peripheral blood. Receptors were obtained from a human donor in a cohort sampled during active COVID-19.

V usage is TRBV6-6 and J usage is TRBJ1-1; tentatively, D is TRBD1 (5 bases). CDR3 length equals 13 residues. The germline V gene has CDR1 MNHNY and CDR2 SVGAGI (reference sequence). V was trimmed by 4 bases and J by 4 bases, leaving 10 bases between them. CDR3 sequence reads: CASSSREGTEAFF. CDR3 nucleotides: TGTGCCAGCAGTTCCAGGGAAGGCACTGAAGCTTTCTTT.

The genes are TRBV7-9 and TRBJ1-5, with D possibly being TRBD1 (6 bases). This CDR3 spans 13 amino acids. The V and J ends lost 5 bases and 5 bases respectively, with 10 bases between them. Germline CDR1 and CDR2: SEHNR and FQNEAQ (reference sequence). DNA for the CDR3: TGTGCCAGCAGCCTAGGACAGTATCAGCCCCAGCATTTT. As protein: CASSLGQYQPQHF.

This clone was seen repeatedly, ten times or more. The chain couples TRBV5-1 to TRBJ1-5; no clear D gene. V dropped 0 bases and J dropped 0 bases, with 10 bases sitting between them. CDR3 length: 16 amino acids. Germline CDR1 and CDR2: SGHRS and YFSETQ. CDR3 in amino acids: CASSLAGSFSNQPQHF. In nucleotides, the CDR3 is TGCGCCAGCAGCTTGGCCGGGTCCTTTAGCAATCAGCCCCAGCATTTT.

V usage is TRBV3-1 (or the pseudogene TRBV3-2) and J usage is TRBJ2-3; TRBD2 aligns across 7 bases. V trimming: 1 base; J trimming: 0 bases; junction bases outside the gene matches: 10. Per the germline V gene, CDR1 is LGHDT and CDR2 is YNNKEL (reference sequence). CDR3 size: 18 residues. The CDR3: CASSQGLGGGTSTDTQYF. In nucleotides, the CDR3 is TGTGCCAGCAGCCAAGGGCTGGGGGGGGGTACTAGCACAGATACGCAGTATTTT.

The chain is built from TRBV3-1 (or the pseudogene TRBV3-2) and TRBJ1-1, with D possibly TRBD1 on 5 matching bases. The CDR3 sequence is 14 residues long. Germline CDR1 and CDR2: LGHDT and YNNKEL (reference sequence). V was cut by 4 bases and J by 5 bases, with 14 bases left in between. CDR3 sequence reads: CASSPQEGRTEAFF. In nucleotides, the CDR3 is TGTGCCAGCAGCCCGCAGGAGGGGAGGACTGAAGCTTTCTTT.

The chain couples TRBV6-5 to TRBJ2-7; the match to TRBD1 covers 8 bases. The V gene end was trimmed by 8 bases and the J gene end by 3 bases; junction bases not matched to a gene: 9. The CDR3 covers 14 residues. The germline CDR1 and CDR2 sequences are MNHEY and SVGAGI. CDR3 sequence reads: CASRWTGSFYEQYF. The DNA of the CDR3 is TGTGCCAGCCGGTGGACAGGGAGTTTCTACGAGCAGTACTTC.